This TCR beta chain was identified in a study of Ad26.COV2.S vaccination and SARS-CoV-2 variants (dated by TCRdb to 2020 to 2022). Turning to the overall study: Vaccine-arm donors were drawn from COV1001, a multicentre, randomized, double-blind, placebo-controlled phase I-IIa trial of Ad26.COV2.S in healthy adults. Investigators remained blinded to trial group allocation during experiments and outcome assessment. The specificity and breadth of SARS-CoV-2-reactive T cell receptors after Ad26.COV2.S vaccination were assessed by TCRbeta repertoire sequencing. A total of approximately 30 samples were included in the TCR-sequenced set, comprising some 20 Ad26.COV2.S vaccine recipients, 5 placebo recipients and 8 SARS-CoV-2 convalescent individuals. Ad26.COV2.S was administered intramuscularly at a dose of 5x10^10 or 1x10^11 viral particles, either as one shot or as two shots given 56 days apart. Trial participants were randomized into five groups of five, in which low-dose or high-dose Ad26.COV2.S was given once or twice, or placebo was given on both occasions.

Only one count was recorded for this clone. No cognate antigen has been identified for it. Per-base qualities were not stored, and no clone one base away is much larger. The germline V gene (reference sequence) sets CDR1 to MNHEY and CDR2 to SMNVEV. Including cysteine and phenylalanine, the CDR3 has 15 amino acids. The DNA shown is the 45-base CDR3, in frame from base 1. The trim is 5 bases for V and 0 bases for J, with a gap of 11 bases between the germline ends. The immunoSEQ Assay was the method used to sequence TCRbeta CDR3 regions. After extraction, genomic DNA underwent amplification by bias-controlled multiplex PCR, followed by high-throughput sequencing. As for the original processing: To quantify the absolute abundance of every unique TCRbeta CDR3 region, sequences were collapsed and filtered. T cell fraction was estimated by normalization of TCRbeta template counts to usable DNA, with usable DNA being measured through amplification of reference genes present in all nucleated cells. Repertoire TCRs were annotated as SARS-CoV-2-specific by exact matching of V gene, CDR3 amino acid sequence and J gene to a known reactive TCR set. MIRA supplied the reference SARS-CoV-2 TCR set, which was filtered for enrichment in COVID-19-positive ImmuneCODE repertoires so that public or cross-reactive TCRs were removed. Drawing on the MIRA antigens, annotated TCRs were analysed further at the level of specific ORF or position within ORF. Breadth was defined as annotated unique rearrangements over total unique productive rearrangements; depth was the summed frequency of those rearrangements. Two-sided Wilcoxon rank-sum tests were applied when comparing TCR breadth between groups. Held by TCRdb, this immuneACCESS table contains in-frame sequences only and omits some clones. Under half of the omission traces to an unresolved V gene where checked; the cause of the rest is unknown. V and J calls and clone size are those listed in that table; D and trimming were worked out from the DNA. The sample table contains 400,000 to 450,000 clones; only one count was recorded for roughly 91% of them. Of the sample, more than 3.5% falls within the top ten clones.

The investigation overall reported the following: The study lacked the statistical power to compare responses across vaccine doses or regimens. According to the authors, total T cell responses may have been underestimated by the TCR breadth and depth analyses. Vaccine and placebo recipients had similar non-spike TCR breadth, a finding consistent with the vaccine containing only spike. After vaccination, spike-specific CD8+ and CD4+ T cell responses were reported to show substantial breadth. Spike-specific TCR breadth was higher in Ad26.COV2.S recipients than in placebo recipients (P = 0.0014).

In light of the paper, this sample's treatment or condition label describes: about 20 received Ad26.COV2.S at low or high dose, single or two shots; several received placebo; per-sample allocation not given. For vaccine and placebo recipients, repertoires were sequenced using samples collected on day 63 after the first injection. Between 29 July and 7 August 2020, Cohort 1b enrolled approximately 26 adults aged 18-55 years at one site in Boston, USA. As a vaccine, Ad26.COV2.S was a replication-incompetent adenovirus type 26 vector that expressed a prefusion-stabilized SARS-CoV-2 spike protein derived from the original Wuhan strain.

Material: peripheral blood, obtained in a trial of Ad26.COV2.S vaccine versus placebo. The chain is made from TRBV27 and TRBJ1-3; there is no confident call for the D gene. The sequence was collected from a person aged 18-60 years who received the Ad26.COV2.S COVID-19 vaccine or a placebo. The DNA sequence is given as TGTGCCAGCAGTAGGCTCCCATTCTCTGGAAACACCATATATTTT. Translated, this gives CASSRLPFSGNTIYF.